The sequence of this T cell receptor beta chain was determined in a study of blood T cell repertoires in COVID-19. Only in-frame clones appear in the TCRdb table, and some are missing; sequencing was by immunoSEQ multiplex PCR. Of roughly 150,000 clones listed, 70% to 80% are singletons. Material: peripheral blood. The origin of this receptor is a woman aged 55-70 years with COVID-19, enrolled during active disease.

The CDR3 sequence is CASSSRGQETQYF. CDR3 DNA: TGTGCCAGCAGCTCCCGGGGCCAAGAGACCCAGTACTTC. This chain links TRBV7-6 with TRBJ2-5; a weak D match, TRBD2 (5 bases). CDR1 and CDR2 from the germline V gene are SGHVS and FNYEAQ. V was shortened by 4 bases and J by 1 base, with 7 bases between the two germline ends. The CDR3 is 13 residues long. The full variable domain, completed using reference TRBV7-6 and TRBJ2-5, is GAGVSQSPRYKVTKRGQDVALRCDPISGHVSLYWYRQALGQGPEFLTYFNYEAQQDKSGLPNDRFSAERPEGSISTLTIQRTEQRDSAMYRCASSSRGQETQYFGPGTRLLVL.